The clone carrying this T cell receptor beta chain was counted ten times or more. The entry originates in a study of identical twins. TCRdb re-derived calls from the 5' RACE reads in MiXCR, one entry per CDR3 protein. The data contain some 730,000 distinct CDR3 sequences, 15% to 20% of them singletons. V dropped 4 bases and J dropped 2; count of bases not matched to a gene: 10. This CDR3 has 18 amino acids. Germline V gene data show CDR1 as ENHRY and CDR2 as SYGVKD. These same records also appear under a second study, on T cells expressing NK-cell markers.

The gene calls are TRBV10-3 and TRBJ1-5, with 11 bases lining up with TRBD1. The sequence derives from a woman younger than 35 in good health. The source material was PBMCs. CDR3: CAISGTGQGALGNQPQHF. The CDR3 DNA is TGTGCCATCAGTGGAACCGGACAGGGGGCGTTGGGCAATCAGCCCCAGCATTTT.